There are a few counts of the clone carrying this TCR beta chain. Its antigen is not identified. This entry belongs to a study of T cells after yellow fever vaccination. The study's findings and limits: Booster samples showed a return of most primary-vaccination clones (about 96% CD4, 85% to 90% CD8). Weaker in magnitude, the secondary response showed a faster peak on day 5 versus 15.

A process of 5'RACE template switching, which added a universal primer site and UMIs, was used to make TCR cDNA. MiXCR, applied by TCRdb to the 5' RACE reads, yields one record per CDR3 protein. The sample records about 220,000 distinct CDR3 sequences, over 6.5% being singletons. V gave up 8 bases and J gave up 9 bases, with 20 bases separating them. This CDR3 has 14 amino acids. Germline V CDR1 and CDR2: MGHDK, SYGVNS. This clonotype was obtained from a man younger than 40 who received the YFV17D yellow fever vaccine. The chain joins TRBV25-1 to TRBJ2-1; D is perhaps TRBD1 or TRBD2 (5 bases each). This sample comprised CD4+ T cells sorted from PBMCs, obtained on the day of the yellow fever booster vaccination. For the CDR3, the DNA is TGTGCCAGCGGAGGAACCGGGACCCCCGGTGAGCAGTTCTTC. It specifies CASGGTGTPGEQFF.